A single sample gave rise to the 6 T cell receptor beta chains below, sequenced in a study of T cell responses to AZD1222 COVID-19 vaccine. Assay used: immunoSEQ multiplex PCR; TCRdb lists only in-frame clones, some missing. The sample yields about 100,000 clones, 93% seen once. The sample consisted of peripheral blood, taken on day 0 of AZD1222 vaccination. The receptor source for this set is an adult in good health.

The CDR3 nucleotides are TGTGCCAGTCCTGCTCCCCCGGGGAATGAGCAGTTCTTC. Translation gives CASPAPPGNEQFF. The chain has TRBV6-5 and TRBJ2-1, with D possibly TRBD2 on 5 matching bases. Germline CDR1 is MNHEY and CDR2 is SVGAGI. With 9 bases removed from V and 7 bases from J, the gap between germline ends came to 16 bases. This CDR3 is built from 13 residues.

The rearrangement uses TRBV27 and TRBJ2-1, with TRBD2 identical over 9 bases. Trimming removed 5 bases from V and 9 bases from J; junction bases left unmatched: 11. This CDR3 has 15 amino acids. CDR1 MNHEY and CDR2 SMNVEV come from the germline V gene (reference sequence). The chain's CDR3 is CASSQTVRTSVEQFF. In nucleotides, the CDR3 is TGTGCCAGCAGTCAGACCGTCCGGACTAGCGTTGAGCAGTTCTTC.

The rearrangement uses TRBV15 and TRBJ2-3; D call uncertain. CDR1 and CDR2 from the germline V gene are LNHNV and YYDKDF (reference sequence). Trimming removed 8 bases at V and 5 bases at J, with 17 bases between. This CDR3 spans 14 amino acids. This chain's CDR3 is CATARSLTEDTQYF. The CDR3 DNA sequence: TGTGCCACCGCTCGATCTTTGACGGAAGATACGCAGTATTTT.

The chain joins TRBV3-1 (or the pseudogene TRBV3-2) to TRBJ1-2; 7 bases align to TRBD1. In germline, CDR1 is LGHDT, CDR2 YNNKEL (reference sequence). Trimming at V came to 0 bases and at J to 8 bases, leaving 9 bases not matched to a gene. This CDR3 spans 15 amino acids. The CDR3 DNA reads TGTGCCAGCAGCCAAGATCGGAGGGGGCTGGAAGGCTACACCTTC. Residues: CASSQDRRGLEGYTF.

The V and J genes are TRBV7-3 and TRBJ2-3; D is possibly TRBD1 or TRBD2 (5 bases each). The V end was cut by 5 bases, the J end by 1 base, with 13 bases between. CDR3 size: 15 residues. Germline assignment: CDR1 SGHTA and CDR2 FQGTGA. In DNA, the CDR3 is TGTGCCAGCAGCAGACATGGGGACGGCACAGATACGCAGTATTTT. Its protein product is CASSRHGDGTDTQYF.

The chain recombines TRBV11-3 with TRBJ2-3, with TRBD2 identical over 10 bases. The CDR3 spans 16 residues. CDR1 and CDR2 (germline): SGHNT, YENEEA. V was clipped by 5 bases and J by 2 bases; unmatched bases: 7. The CDR3 here is CASSRGLAAPTDTQYF. The CDR3 coding sequence is TGTGCCAGCAGCCGAGGACTAGCGGCCCCCACAGATACGCAGTATTTT.